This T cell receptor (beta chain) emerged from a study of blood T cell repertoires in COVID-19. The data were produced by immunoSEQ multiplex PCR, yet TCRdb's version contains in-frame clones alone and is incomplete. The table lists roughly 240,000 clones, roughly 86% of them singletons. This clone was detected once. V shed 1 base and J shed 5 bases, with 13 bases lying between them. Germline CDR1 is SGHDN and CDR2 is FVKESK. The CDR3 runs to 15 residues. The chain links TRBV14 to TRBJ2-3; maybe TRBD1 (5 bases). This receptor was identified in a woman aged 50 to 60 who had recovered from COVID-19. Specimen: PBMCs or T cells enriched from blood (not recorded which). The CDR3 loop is CASSQGGFTGDTQYF. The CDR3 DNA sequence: TGTGCCAGCAGCCAAGGGGGCTTTACAGGAGATACGCAGTATTTT.